The clone carrying this TCR beta chain was observed a handful of times. Its antigen is not identified. The CDR3 has 13 residues. V was shortened by 8 bases and J by 3 bases, with 8 bases between the two germline ends. The V gene's germline CDR1 is MNHNY and CDR2 SVGAGI (reference sequence). Every bit of the isolated RNA underwent reverse transcription, so sequencing read expressed TCRB transcripts. Profiling relied on immunoSEQ multiplex PCR, and the TCRdb table lists in-frame clones only, not all of them. The sample shows under 850,000 clones, 13% of them seen only once. Purities in excess of 98% were seen in all sorted populations. This entry comes from a study of beta chain features in type 1 diabetes. Overall study results and limits: The study left unresolved whether HLA type influences TCRB rearrangement. When cDNA is sequenced, cells with high TCR expression could be over-represented. Naive, central memory and Treg TCRB repertoires appeared more alike in patients than in healthy donors. Type 1 diabetes patients had moderately but significantly shorter TCRB CDR3s in all four CD4+ subsets.

Specimen: naive CD4+ T cells from blood. This receptor was identified in a man aged 18-30 years with type 1 diabetes. The chain uses TRBV6-6 and TRBJ1-6; perhaps TRBD1 as D (6 bases). The CDR3 region has the DNA TGTGCCAGCGGGGGCAGCTATAATTCACCCCTCCACTTT. Amino acid sequence: CASGGSYNSPLHF.